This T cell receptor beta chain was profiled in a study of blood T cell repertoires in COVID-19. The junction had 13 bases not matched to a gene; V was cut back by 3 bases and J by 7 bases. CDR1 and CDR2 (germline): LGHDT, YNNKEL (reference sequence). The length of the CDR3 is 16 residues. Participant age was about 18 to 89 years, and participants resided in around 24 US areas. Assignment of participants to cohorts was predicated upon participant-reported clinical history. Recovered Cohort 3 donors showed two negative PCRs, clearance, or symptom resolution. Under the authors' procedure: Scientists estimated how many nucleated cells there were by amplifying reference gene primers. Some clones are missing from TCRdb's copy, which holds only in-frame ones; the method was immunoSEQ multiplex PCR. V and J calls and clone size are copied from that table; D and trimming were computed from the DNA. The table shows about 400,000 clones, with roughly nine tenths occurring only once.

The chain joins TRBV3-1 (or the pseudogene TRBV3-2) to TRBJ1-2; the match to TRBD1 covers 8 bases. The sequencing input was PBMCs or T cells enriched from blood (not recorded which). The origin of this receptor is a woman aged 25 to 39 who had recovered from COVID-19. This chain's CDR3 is CASSHTPRDRGFGYTF. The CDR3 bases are TGTGCCAGCAGCCACACCCCCCGAGACAGGGGCTTTGGCTACACCTTC.